This T cell receptor (beta chain) came from a study of T cells after yellow fever vaccination. Notes on this clonotype: Its antigen is still unknown.

TCRdb re-analysed the 5' RACE reads in MiXCR, keeping a single row per CDR3 protein. The sample contains hundreds of thousands of distinct CDR3 sequences, 9% to 15% of which appear only once. Study-level points and caveats: Overall, a small share of clonotypes was seen in both CD4 and CD8 compartments. Post-booster repertoires contained most primary-vaccination clones again (96% CD4, approximately 88% CD8).

Material: PBMCs, obtained on the day of the yellow fever booster vaccination. The sequence derives from a man aged 25-45 years who received the YFV17D yellow fever vaccine.

DNA of the CDR3: TGTGCCAGTAGTATAGTCGGAAGCTACACCTTC. Translated: CASSIVGSYTF. The chain is built from TRBV19 and TRBJ1-2, with D unresolved. The CDR3 sequence is 11 residues long. The germline CDR1 and CDR2 sequences are LNHDA and SQIVND (reference sequence). Trimming stripped 1 base from V and 9 bases from J, with 6 bases between.